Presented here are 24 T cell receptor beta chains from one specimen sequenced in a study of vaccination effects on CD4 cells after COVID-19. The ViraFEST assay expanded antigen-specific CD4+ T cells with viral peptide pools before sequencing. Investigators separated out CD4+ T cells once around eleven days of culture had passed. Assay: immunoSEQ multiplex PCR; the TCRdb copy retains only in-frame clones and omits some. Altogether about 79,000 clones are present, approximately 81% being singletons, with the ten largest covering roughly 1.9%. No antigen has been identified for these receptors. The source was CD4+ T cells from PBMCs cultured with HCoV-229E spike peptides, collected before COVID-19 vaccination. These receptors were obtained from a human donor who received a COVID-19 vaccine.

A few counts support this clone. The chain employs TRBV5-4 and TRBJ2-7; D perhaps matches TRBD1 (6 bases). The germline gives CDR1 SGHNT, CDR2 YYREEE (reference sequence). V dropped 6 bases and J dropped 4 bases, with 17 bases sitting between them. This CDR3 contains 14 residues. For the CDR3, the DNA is TGTGCCAGCAAAACTGACAGGTCTTCTTACGAGCAGTACGTC. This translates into CASKTDRSSYEQYV.

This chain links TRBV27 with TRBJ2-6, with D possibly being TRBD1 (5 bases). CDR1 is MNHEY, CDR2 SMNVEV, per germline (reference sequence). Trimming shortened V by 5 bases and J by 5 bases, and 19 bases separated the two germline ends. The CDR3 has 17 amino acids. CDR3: CASSPRWQGIRANVLTF. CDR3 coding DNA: TGTGCCAGCAGTCCCCGGTGGCAGGGAATTAGGGCCAACGTCCTGACTTTC. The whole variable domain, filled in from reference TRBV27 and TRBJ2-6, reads EAQVTQNPRYLITVTGKKLTVTCSQNMNHEYMSWYRQDPGLGLRQIYYSMNVEVTDKGDVPEGYKVSRKEKRNFPLILESPSPNQTSLYFCASSPRWQGIRANVLTFGAGSRLTVL.

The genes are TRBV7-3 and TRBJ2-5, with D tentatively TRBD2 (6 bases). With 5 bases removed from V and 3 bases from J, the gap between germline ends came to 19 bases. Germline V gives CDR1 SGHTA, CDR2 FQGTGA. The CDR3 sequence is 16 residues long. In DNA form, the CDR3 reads TGTGCCAGCAGCCAGCCGCTGGGAGGCCCAGAAGAGACCCAGTACTTC. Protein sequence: CASSQPLGGPEETQYF.

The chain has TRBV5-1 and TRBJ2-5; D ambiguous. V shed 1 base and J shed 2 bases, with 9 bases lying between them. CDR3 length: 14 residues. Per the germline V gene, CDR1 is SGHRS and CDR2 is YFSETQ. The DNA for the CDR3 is TGCGCCAGCAGCTTGTTGGATTCTCAAGAGACCCAGTACTTC. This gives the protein CASSLLDSQETQYF.

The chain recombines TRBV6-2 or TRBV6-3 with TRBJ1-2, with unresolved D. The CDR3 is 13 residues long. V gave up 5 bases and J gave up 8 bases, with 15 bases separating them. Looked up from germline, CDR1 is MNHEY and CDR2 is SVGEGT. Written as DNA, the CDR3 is TGTGCCAGCAGTCACGACTCGCTTTCGGGCTACACCTTC. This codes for CASSHDSLSGYTF.

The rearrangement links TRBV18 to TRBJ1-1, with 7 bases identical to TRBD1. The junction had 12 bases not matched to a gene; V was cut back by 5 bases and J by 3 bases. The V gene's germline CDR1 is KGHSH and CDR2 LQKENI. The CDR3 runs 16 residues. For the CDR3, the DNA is TGTGCCAGCTCATTTATAGGTGCAGGGGGAGACACTGAAGCTTTCTTT. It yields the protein CASSFIGAGGDTEAFF.

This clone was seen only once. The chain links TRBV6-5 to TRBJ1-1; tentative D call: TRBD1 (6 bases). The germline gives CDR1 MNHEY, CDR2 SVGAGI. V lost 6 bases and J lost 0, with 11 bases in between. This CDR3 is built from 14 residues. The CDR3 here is CASSLRQVNTEAFF. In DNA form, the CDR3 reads TGTGCCAGCAGCCTAAGACAGGTGAACACTGAAGCTTTCTTT.

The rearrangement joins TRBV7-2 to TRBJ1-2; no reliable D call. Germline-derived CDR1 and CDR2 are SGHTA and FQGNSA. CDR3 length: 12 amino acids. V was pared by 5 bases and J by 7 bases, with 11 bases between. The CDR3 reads CASSPQRTGYTF. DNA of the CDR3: TGTGCCAGCAGCCCACAGCGTACTGGCTACACCTTC.

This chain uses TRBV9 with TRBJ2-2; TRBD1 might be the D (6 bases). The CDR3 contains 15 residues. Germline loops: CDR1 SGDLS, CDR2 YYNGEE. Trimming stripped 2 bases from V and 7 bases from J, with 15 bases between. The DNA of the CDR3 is TGTGCCAGCAGCGTGGTGGGGGCCCCTAGCGGGGAGCTGTTTTTT. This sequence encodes CASSVVGAPSGELFF.

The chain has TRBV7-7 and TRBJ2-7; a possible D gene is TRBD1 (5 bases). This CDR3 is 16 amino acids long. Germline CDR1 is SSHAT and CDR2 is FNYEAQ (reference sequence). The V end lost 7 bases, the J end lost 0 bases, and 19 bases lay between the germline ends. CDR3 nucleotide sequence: TGTGCCAGCAAGAACAGGTCGGCAGGGTACTCCTACGAGCAGTACGTC. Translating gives CASKNRSAGYSYEQYV.

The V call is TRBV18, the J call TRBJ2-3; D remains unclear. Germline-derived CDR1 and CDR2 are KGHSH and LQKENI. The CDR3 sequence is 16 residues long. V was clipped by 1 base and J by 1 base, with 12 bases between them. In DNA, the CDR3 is TGTGCCAGCTCACCACGTCCGGGCCTAGGCACAGATACGCAGTATTTT. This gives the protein CASSPRPGLGTDTQYF.

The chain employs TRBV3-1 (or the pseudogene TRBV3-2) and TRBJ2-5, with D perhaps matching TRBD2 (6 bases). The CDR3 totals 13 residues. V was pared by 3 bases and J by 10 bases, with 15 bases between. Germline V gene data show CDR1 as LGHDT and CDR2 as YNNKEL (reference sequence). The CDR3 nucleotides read TGTGCCAGCAGCCAGCCGTCGTTGGGGGGCCAGTACTTC. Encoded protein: CASSQPSLGGQYF.

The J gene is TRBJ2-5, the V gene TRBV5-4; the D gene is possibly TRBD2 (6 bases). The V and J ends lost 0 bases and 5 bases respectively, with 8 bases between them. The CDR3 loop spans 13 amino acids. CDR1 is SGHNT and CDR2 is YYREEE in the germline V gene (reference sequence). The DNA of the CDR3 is TGTGCCAGCAGCTTGGCGGGGGTCGAGACCCAGTACTTC. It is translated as CASSLAGVETQYF.

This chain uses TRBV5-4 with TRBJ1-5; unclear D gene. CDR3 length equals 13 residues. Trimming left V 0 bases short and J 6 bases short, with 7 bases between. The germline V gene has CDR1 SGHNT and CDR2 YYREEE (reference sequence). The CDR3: CASSLGIRQPQHF. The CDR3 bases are TGTGCCAGCAGCTTGGGTATTCGTCAGCCCCAGCATTTT.

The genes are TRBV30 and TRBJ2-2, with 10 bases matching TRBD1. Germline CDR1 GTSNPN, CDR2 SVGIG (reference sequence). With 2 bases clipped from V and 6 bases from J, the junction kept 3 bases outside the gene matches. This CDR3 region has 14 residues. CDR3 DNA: TGTGCCTGGAGTCCCGACAGGGGGCCCGGGGAGCTGTTTTTT. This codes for CAWSPDRGPGELFF. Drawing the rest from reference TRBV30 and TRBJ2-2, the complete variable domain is SQTIHQWPATLVQPVGSPLSLECTVEGTSNPNLYWYRQAAGRGLQLLFYSVGIGQISSEVPQNLSASRPQDRQFILSSKKLLLSDSGFYLCAWSPDRGPGELFFGEGSRLTVL.

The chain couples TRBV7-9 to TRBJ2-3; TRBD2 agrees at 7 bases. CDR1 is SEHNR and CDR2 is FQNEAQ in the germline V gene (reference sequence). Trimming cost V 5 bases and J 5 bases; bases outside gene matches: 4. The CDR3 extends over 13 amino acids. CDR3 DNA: TGTGCCAGCAGCCGGGGCGGGGGAGATACGCAGTATTTT. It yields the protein CASSRGGGDTQYF.

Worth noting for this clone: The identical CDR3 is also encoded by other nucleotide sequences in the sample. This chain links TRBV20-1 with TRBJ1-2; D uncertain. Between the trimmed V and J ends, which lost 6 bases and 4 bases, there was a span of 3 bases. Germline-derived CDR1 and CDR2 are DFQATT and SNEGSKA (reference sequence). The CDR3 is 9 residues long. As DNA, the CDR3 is TGCAGTGCAGGCTATGGCTACACCTTC. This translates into CSAGYGYTF.

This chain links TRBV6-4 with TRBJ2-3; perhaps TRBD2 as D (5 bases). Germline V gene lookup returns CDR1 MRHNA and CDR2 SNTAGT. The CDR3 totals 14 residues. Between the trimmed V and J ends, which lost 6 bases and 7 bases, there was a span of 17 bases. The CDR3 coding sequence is TGTGCCAGCAGCGAGGGCCGGTCTCGACATACGCAGTATTTT. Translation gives CASSEGRSRHTQYF.

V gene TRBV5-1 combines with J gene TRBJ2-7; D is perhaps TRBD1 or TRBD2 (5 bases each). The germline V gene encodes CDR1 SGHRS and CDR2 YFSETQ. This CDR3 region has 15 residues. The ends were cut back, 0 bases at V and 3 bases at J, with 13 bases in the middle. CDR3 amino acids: CASSLGRWGNYEQYV. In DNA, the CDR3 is TGCGCCAGCAGCTTGGGTCGTTGGGGGAACTACGAGCAGTACGTC.

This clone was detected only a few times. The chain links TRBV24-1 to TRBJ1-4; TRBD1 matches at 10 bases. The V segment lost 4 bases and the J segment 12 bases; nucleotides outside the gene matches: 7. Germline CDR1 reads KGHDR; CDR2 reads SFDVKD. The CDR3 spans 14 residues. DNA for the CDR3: TGTGCCACCAGTGAAAATGGACAGGGGGGTCAACTGTTTTTT. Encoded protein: CATSENGQGGQLFF.

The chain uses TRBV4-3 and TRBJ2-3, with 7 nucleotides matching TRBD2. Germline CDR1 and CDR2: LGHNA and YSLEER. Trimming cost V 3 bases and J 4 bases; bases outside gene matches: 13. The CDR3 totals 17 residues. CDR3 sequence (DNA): TGCGCCAGCAGCCACGAGGGGTCTAGCGGAGGCCCAGATACGCAGTATTTT. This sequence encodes CASSHEGSSGGPDTQYF.

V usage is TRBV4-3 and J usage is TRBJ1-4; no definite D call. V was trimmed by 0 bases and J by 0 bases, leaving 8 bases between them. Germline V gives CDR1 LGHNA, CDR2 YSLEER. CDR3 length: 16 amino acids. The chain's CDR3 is CASSQDLGTTNEKLFF. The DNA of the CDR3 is TGCGCCAGCAGCCAAGATTTAGGGACAACTAATGAAAAACTGTTTTTT.

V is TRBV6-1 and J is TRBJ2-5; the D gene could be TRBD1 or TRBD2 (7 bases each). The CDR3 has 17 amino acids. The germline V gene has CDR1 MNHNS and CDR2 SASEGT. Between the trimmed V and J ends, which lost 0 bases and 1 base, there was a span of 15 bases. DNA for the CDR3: TGTGCCAGCAGTGAAGCCCTAGCAGGGGGGGGCCAAGAGACCCAGTACTTC. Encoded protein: CASSEALAGGGQETQYF.

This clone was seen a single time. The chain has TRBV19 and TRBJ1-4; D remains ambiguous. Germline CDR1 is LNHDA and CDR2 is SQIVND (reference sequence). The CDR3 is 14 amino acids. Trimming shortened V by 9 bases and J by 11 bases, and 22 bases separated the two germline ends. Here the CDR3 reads CASAPQDAVGKLFF. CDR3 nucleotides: TGTGCCAGCGCTCCCCAGGACGCGGTTGGGAAACTGTTTTTT.